The rows below give T cell receptor beta chains drawn from one sample of a study of OX40 agonist ivuxolimab in advanced cancers. Using immunoSEQ multiplex PCR, the repertoire was profiled, and TCRdb retains in-frame clones only, with some absent. Of approximately 92,000 clones in the sample, approximately 94% are singletons; the top ten hold around 0.17%. Sequenced material: CD4+ or CD8+ T cells sorted from blood, taken in a trial of the OX40 agonist ivuxolimab. The receptors derive from an adult with an advanced solid tumor such as melanoma, head and neck, liver or kidney cancer. CDR3s include the opening cysteine and the closing phenylalanine or tryptophan. Fields, in order: CDR3 protein, CDR3 DNA, J gene, V gene, clone size, D gene. D genes are given only for firm matches. Part of the rows lack a size; the others show once, few, many or a class for expanded clones.

CASSPGLGGQGYTF TGTGCCAGCAGCCCGGGCTTGGGCGGTCAAGGCTACACCTTC TRBJ1-2 TRBV11-1 once .
CASSVGRSLPSSSYNEQFF TGTGCCAGCAGTGTGGGCAGGTCCCTCCCCTCAAGCTCCTACAATGAGCAGTTCTTC TRBJ2-1 TRBV27 . .
CASSVERVGQGTLSTDTQYF TGTGCCAGCAGCGTAGAGAGGGTCGGACAGGGGACCCTTAGCACAGATACGCAGTATTTT TRBJ2-3 TRBV9 . TRBD1
CASSRSGTGLSGNTIYF TGTGCCAGCAGCCGCTCCGGGACAGGTTTATCTGGAAACACCATATATTTT TRBJ1-3 TRBV7-2 . TRBD1
CASSFTGSGGYGYTF TGTGCCAGCAGCTTCACAGGATCAGGGGGCTATGGCTACACCTTC TRBJ1-2 TRBV11-2 . TRBD1
CASSLDRGWDPGELFF TGCGCCAGCAGCTTGGATCGGGGGTGGGACCCCGGGGAGCTGTTTTTT TRBJ2-2 TRBV5-1 . .
CASSPGITGNTIYF TGTGCCAGCTCACCAGGGATCACTGGAAACACCATATATTTT TRBJ1-3 TRBV18 . .
CASSLARDTGELFF TGTGCCAGCAGCTTAGCCAGGGACACCGGGGAGCTGTTTTTT TRBJ2-2 TRBV7-3 once .
CASSYSPSESDEQFF TGTGCCAGCAGTTACTCCCCGTCAGAGTCCGATGAGCAGTTCTTC TRBJ2-1 TRBV6-5 . .
CASSLGLYQETQYF TGTGCCAGCAGCTTGGGACTTTACCAAGAGACCCAGTACTTC TRBJ2-5 TRBV5-4 . .